The 30 T cell receptor beta chains given below trace back to one sample, sequenced in a study of blood T cell repertoires in COVID-19. Sequencing was performed with immunoSEQ multiplex PCR; in TCRdb, only in-frame clones are kept and a portion is missing. The sample lists roughly 150,000 clones, 84% occurring once. The specimen sequenced was PBMCs or T cells enriched from blood (not recorded which). These receptors were taken from a man aged 45 to 65 in a cohort exposed to, infected with or recovered from COVID-19 (not recorded which).

The chain has TRBV19 and TRBJ1-5, with D perhaps TRBD1 (5 bases). V was cut by 5 bases and J by 2 bases, with 10 bases left in between. CDR1 LNHDA and CDR2 SQIVND come from the germline V gene (reference sequence). The CDR3 has 14 residues. The CDR3 nucleotides are TGTGCCAGTAGTTTGATGACAGGCAATCAGCCCCAGCATTTT. Encoded protein: CASSLMTGNQPQHF. Variable domain in full (rest from reference TRBV19 and TRBJ1-5): DGGITQSPKYLFRKEGQNVTLSCEQNLNHDAMYWYRQDPGQGLRLIYYSQIVNDFQKGDIAEGYSVSREKKESFPLTVTSAQKNPTAFYLCASSLMTGNQPQHFGDGTRLSIL.

This chain links TRBV28 with TRBJ2-2, with TRBD2 matching over 16 bases. The CDR3 is 18 residues long. J lost 4 bases, V lost 3 bases, and 5 bases had no gene match. Germline-derived CDR1 and CDR2 are MDHEN and SYDVKM. This CDR3 reads CASSLGLAGGEGTGELFF. CDR3 bases: TGTGCCAGCAGTTTGGGACTAGCGGGAGGGGAAGGCACCGGGGAGCTGTTTTTT. The whole variable domain, filled in from reference TRBV28 and TRBJ2-2, reads DVKVTQSSRYLVKRTGEKVFLECVQDMDHENMFWYRQDPGLGLRLIYFSYDVKMKEKGDIPEGYSVSREKKERFSLILESASTNQTSMYLCASSLGLAGGEGTGELFFGEGSRLTVL.

This clone was seen only once. The chain couples TRBV4-3 to TRBJ1-5, with TRBD1 identical over 8 bases. Germline trimming cut 0 bases from V and 4 bases from J; bases unmatched to any gene: 5. This CDR3 comprises 16 residues. Germline V gene lookup returns CDR1 LGHNA and CDR2 YSLEER. In nucleotides, the CDR3 is TGCGCCAGCAGCCAAGATTTGGGACAGGCGAATCAGCCCCAGCATTTT. Amino acids: CASSQDLGQANQPQHF.

The rearrangement joins TRBV29-1 to TRBJ1-2, with D tentatively TRBD1 (5 bases). V gave up 7 bases and J gave up 4 bases, with 13 bases separating them. The CDR3 loop spans 12 amino acids. Germline V gives CDR1 SQVTM, CDR2 ANQGSEA. The CDR3 DNA is TGCAGCGGGGGCGGCAGGTCCTATGGCTACACCTTC. As protein: CSGGGRSYGYTF.

This clone was seen more than once but under ten times. V usage is TRBV29-1 and J usage is TRBJ1-1; D gene unclear. With 7 bases removed from V and 3 bases from J, the gap between germline ends came to 18 bases. The CDR3 spans 14 residues. Germline V lookup: CDR1 SQVTM, CDR2 ANQGSEA. This CDR3 is CSAARAGRDTEAFF. The CDR3, as DNA: TGCAGCGCCGCGAGGGCCGGGAGGGACACTGAAGCTTTCTTT.

The chain couples TRBV7-2 to TRBJ2-5; D call uncertain. Trimming pared 1 base from V and 3 bases from J, leaving 15 bases between. In germline, CDR1 is SGHTA, CDR2 FQGNSA. This CDR3 region has 16 residues. The CDR3 sequence is CASSLVGPRLKETQYF. DNA of the CDR3: TGTGCCAGCAGCTTAGTTGGTCCCAGGTTGAAAGAGACCCAGTACTTC.

The rearrangement links TRBV5-4 to TRBJ1-1, with 7 bases that match TRBD1. V shed 1 base, J shed 3 bases, and the junction held 6 bases outside the gene matches. The CDR3 extends over 15 amino acids. Germline V gene lookup returns CDR1 SGHNT and CDR2 YYREEE (reference sequence). DNA for the CDR3: TGTGCCAGCAGCTTGATGACAGGGTGGGACACTGAAGCTTTCTTT. This translates into CASSLMTGWDTEAFF.

The rearrangement uses TRBV4-3 and TRBJ2-7; TRBD1 matches 9 bases. Germline V lookup: CDR1 LGHNA, CDR2 YSLEER. This CDR3 has 15 amino acids. With V trimmed by 3 bases and J by 4 bases, 7 bases remained unmatched. This chain's CDR3 is CASSHTGTGTYEQYF. The CDR3, as DNA: TGCGCCAGCAGCCATACCGGGACAGGGACTTACGAGCAGTACTTC.

In its sample, this clone was seen once. Other DNA sequences in the sample encode the same CDR3. This chain links TRBV4-1 with TRBJ1-5; 9 nucleotides line up with TRBD1. There are 15 residues in the CDR3. Germline V gene data show CDR1 as MGHRA and CDR2 as YSYEKL. Trimming cost V 6 bases and J 6 bases; bases outside gene matches: 9. CDR3 in amino acids: CASSHSTGGLQPQHF. For the CDR3, the DNA is TGCGCCAGCAGTCATTCAACAGGGGGCCTTCAGCCCCAGCATTTT.

V is TRBV19 and J is TRBJ2-7, with 11 bases aligning to TRBD2. Trimming removed 10 bases from V and 2 bases from J; junction bases left unmatched: 7. Germline V gene sequence: CDR1 LNHDA, CDR2 SQIVND (reference sequence). CDR3 length: 14 residues. In DNA, the CDR3 is TGTGCCACAACCGGGACTAGCGGTGCCTACGAGCAGTACTTC. This encodes CATTGTSGAYEQYF.

The V call is TRBV5-1, the J call TRBJ2-2; possibly TRBD2 for D (5 bases). The CDR3 has 14 amino acids. V lost 0 bases and J 6 bases, leaving 9 bases between the germline ends. Germline values: CDR1 SGHRS, CDR2 YFSETQ. The chain's CDR3 is CASSLGLASGELFF. CDR3 nucleotides: TGCGCCAGCAGCTTGGGGCTAGCCTCCGGGGAGCTGTTTTTT. The full variable domain, rest sourced from reference TRBV5-1 and TRBJ2-2, is KAGVTQTPRYLIKTRGQQVTLSCSPISGHRSVSWYQQTPGQGLQFLFEYFSETQRNKGNFPGRFSGRQFSNSRSEMNVSTLELGDSALYLCASSLGLASGELFFGEGSRLTVL.

The CDR3 DNA is TGTGCCAGCAGTGAGCAGGGATCAATGGAGACCCAGTACTTC. Amino acids: CASSEQGSMETQYF. The chain combines TRBV25-1 with TRBJ2-5, with D possibly TRBD1 on 5 matching bases. The V end lost 3 bases, the J end lost 5 bases, and 13 bases lay between the germline ends. Germline assignment: CDR1 MGHDK and CDR2 SYGVNS. The CDR3 covers 14 residues.

The V gene is TRBV29-1, the J gene TRBJ2-3, with 12 bases identical to TRBD2. Germline values: CDR1 SQVTM, CDR2 ANQGSEA. V shed 7 bases and J 2 bases; nucleotides not matched to a gene: 4. The CDR3 covers 14 residues. CDR3 bases: TGCAGCGGAACTAGCGGGGGGAACACAGATACGCAGTATTTT. The encoded protein is CSGTSGGNTDTQYF.

V is TRBV6-1 and J is TRBJ2-3; TRBD2 agrees at 7 bases. V shed 4 bases and J 1 base; nucleotides not matched to a gene: 14. The germline V gene has CDR1 MNHNS and CDR2 SASEGT. There are 18 residues in the CDR3. CDR3 loop: CASSGDRIKSGGTDTQYF. The CDR3 DNA reads as TGTGCCAGCAGTGGGGACCGGATAAAGAGCGGGGGCACAGATACGCAGTATTTT.

This chain uses TRBV28 with TRBJ1-4, with 12 bases matching TRBD1. The CDR3 runs 15 residues. The germline V gene has CDR1 MDHEN and CDR2 SYDVKM. V was clipped by 6 bases and J by 8 bases; unmatched bases: 7. The CDR3 is CASSRPGTGGEKLFF. The CDR3 coding sequence is TGTGCCAGCAGCCGCCCCGGGACAGGGGGCGAAAAACTGTTTTTT.

The rearrangement uses TRBV5-1 and TRBJ2-6, with 10 nucleotides matching TRBD2. J was trimmed by 2 bases and V by 4 bases; bases with no gene match: 6. CDR1 and CDR2 from the germline V gene are SGHRS and YFSETQ. This CDR3 is built from 17 residues. The CDR3 coding sequence is TGCGCCAGCAGCAATAGCGGGAGGACAACTGGGGCCAACGTCCTGACTTTC. As protein: CASSNSGRTTGANVLTF.

The V call is TRBV24-1, the J call TRBJ2-2, with TRBD1 matching over 9 bases. V lost 4 bases and J lost 4; bases outside the gene matches: 3. This CDR3 comprises 15 residues. Germline values: CDR1 KGHDR, CDR2 SFDVKD. CDR3: CATSEGTGITGELFF. CDR3 in DNA: TGTGCCACCAGTGAGGGGACAGGGATCACCGGGGAGCTGTTTTTT.

The J gene is TRBJ1-2, the V gene TRBV3-1 (or the pseudogene TRBV3-2); the D gene is possibly TRBD1 (6 bases). The CDR3 is 15 residues long. The germline V gene has CDR1 LGHDT and CDR2 YNNKEL (reference sequence). With 6 bases removed from V and 8 bases from J, the gap between germline ends came to 22 bases. This CDR3 reads CASRREGGAPGGYTF. DNA of the CDR3: TGTGCCAGCAGGAGGGAGGGGGGCGCCCCAGGGGGCTACACCTTC.

As concerns this clone: Other DNA sequences of this sample code for an identical CDR3. V is TRBV11-2 and J is TRBJ2-7; D might be TRBD2 (6 bases). The germline gives CDR1 SGHAT, CDR2 FQNNGV. The ends were cut back, 3 bases at V and 2 bases at J, with 11 bases in the middle. This CDR3 contains 14 residues. The DNA of the CDR3 is TGTGCCAGCAGCTTGGGGCGGGGTCCCTACGAGCAGTACTTC. Translation: CASSLGRGPYEQYF.

CDR3 coding DNA: TGTGCCAGAAGCCCCAGAAGGGAGCCCTACGAGGCGAATGGCTACACCTTC. It codes for CARSPRREPYEANGYTF. This chain uses TRBV5-3 with TRBJ1-2, with D hard to call. TRBV5-3 is reported as an ORF; its role is uncertain. This CDR3 comprises 17 residues. With 4 bases removed from V and 6 bases from J, the gap between germline ends came to 25 bases.

This clone was detected only a few times. The CDR3 sequence: CASSQGANTEAFF. For the CDR3, the DNA is TGTGCCAGCAGCCAAGGGGCGAACACTGAAGCTTTCTTT. The chain links TRBV3-1 (or the pseudogene TRBV3-2) to TRBJ1-1; no clear D gene. CDR3 size: 13 residues. Germline V CDR1 and CDR2: LGHDT, YNNKEL (reference sequence). V was shortened by 1 base and J by 1 base, with 4 bases between the two germline ends.

The V gene is TRBV6-5, the J gene TRBJ2-2, with 9 positions matching TRBD1. This CDR3 has 14 residues. Trimming at V came to 8 bases and at J to 4 bases, leaving 5 bases not matched to a gene. CDR1 is MNHEY and CDR2 is SVGAGI in the germline V gene. For the CDR3, the DNA is TGTGCCAGCCACAACAGGGGGCTCACCGGGGAGCTGTTTTTT. It yields the protein CASHNRGLTGELFF.

The J gene is TRBJ1-2, the V gene TRBV12-3 or TRBV12-4; 8 bases align to TRBD1. The junction had 9 bases not matched to a gene; V was cut back by 7 bases and J by 8 bases. The CDR3 consists of 13 residues. The CDR3 DNA follows: TGTGCCAGCACTTCGGGACAGGCAATCGGCTACACCTTC. It translates to CASTSGQAIGYTF.

The rearrangement links TRBV7-2 to TRBJ2-3; 10 bases are shared with TRBD2. CDR1 and CDR2 from the germline V gene are SGHTA and FQGNSA. With V trimmed by 5 bases and J by 6 bases, 8 bases remained unmatched. The CDR3 sequence is 15 residues long. CDR3 protein: CASSVSGGPGDTQYF. The DNA of the CDR3 is TGTGCCAGCAGCGTTAGCGGGGGGCCCGGGGATACGCAGTATTTT.

The rearrangement joins TRBV5-6 to TRBJ2-7; the D gene is possibly TRBD2 (6 bases). The length of the CDR3 is 15 residues. Germline V gene data show CDR1 as SGHDT and CDR2 as YYEEEE. V gave up 4 bases and J gave up 4 bases, with 18 bases separating them. The CDR3 DNA sequence: TGTGCCAGCAGCCATGGGATAGCGGCCCATTACGAGCAGTACTTC. It yields the protein CASSHGIAAHYEQYF.

This sequence joins TRBV7-2 and TRBJ1-1, with 8 bases lining up with TRBD1. J lost 1 base, V lost 5 bases, and 6 bases had no gene match. CDR1 is SGHTA, CDR2 FQGNSA, per germline. CDR3 size: 15 residues. CDR3 sequence: CASSGRQGRNTEAFF. In DNA, the CDR3 is TGTGCCAGCAGCGGAAGACAGGGGCGGAACACTGAAGCTTTCTTT.

This clone was seen a single time. J is TRBJ2-2 and V is TRBV12-3 or TRBV12-4; the D gene is possibly TRBD2 (5 bases). The germline V and J ends were trimmed by 7 bases and 7 bases, with 10 bases remaining between them. The CDR3 has 12 residues. CDR3 residues: CASTPAGGELFF. In DNA, the CDR3 is TGTGCCAGCACCCCGGCGGGCGGGGAGCTGTTTTTT.

The V call is TRBV10-3, the J call TRBJ2-7; D perhaps matches TRBD2 (6 bases). This CDR3 has 11 amino acids. Trimming removed 11 bases at V and 7 bases at J, with 15 bases between. Germline V gives CDR1 ENHRY, CDR2 SYGVKD. The CDR3 DNA follows: TGTGCCTCGGCGGGGTCCTCGGAGCAGTACTTC. It codes for CASAGSSEQYF.

The V call is TRBV28, the J call TRBJ1-2; 7 nucleotides align to TRBD1. V shed 7 bases, J shed 7 bases, and the junction held 6 bases outside the gene matches. CDR3 length equals 12 residues. Germline lookup yields CDR1 MDHEN and CDR2 SYDVKM. The CDR3 DNA reads TGTGCCAGCATCAGACAGGGACTTGGCTACACCTTC. This codes for CASIRQGLGYTF.

The chain links TRBV12-5 to TRBJ2-1; 7 nucleotides match TRBD1. This CDR3 comprises 12 residues. Trimming at V came to 5 bases and at J to 7 bases, leaving 2 bases not matched to a gene. Germline V gene sequence: CDR1 LGHNT, CDR2 FRNRAP. Here the CDR3 reads CASGLQGNEQFF. The CDR3 DNA follows: TGTGCTAGTGGTCTACAGGGGAATGAGCAGTTCTTC.